The 25 T cell receptor beta chains listed next were all sequenced from one sample in a study of shared clonotypes between healthy human individuals. Method: immunoSEQ multiplex PCR; TCRdb's copy keeps in-frame clones and lacks some. There are about 2,200,000 clones in the sample; 85% to 95% occur only once, and more than 1.5% lies in the top ten. Positive CCR7 selection of CD45RO-negative cells yielded the naive CD8 cells, and terminally differentiated effector memory CD45RA+ cells were excluded. The sequenced sample was naive CD8+ T cells from PBMCs. The origin of the receptors is a young man in good health. Some clones in this sample may be carry-over from other donors' samples.

This rearrangement joins TRBV27 to TRBJ2-1, with 9 positions matching TRBD1. Germline V gene sequence: CDR1 MNHEY, CDR2 SMNVEV (reference sequence). This CDR3 region has 13 residues. V lost 7 bases to trimming and J lost 10 bases; unmatched junction nucleotides: 8. In DNA form, the CDR3 reads TGTGCCAGCACGCAACAGGGGGCGCGGGAGCAGTTCTTC. This sequence encodes CASTQQGAREQFF.

This clone is a singleton in its sample. V usage is TRBV9 and J usage is TRBJ2-1, with 13 bases identical to TRBD2. V shed 3 bases and J 8 bases; nucleotides not matched to a gene: 11. Germline V gene data show CDR1 as SGDLS and CDR2 as YYNGEE. This CDR3 spans 17 amino acids. The chain's CDR3 is CASSAHGTSGIGDEQFF. For the CDR3, the DNA is TGTGCCAGCAGCGCACATGGGACTAGCGGGATTGGGGATGAGCAGTTCTTC.

The rearrangement joins TRBV5-8 to TRBJ2-1; D call uncertain. Trimming shortened V by 3 bases and J by 5 bases, and 15 bases separated the two germline ends. Germline CDR1 reads SGHTS; CDR2 reads YDEGEE. There are 15 residues in the CDR3. The CDR3: CASSSVTKVHNEQFF. CDR3 DNA sequence: TGTGCCAGCAGCTCAGTCACTAAGGTCCACAATGAGCAGTTCTTC.

A single count supports this clone. This chain links TRBV7-3 with TRBJ2-1; D unclear. This CDR3 is 16 amino acids long. With 2 bases removed from V and 4 bases from J, the gap between germline ends came to 15 bases. CDR1 and CDR2 (germline): SGHTA, FQGTGA. CDR3 loop: CASSLSGRFLYNEQFF. The DNA for the CDR3 is TGTGCCAGCAGCTTATCCGGCAGGTTCTTGTACAATGAGCAGTTCTTC.

This clone was observed a single time. The chain has TRBV7-9 and TRBJ1-4; no definite D call. Germline-derived CDR1 and CDR2 are SEHNR and FQNEAQ (reference sequence). The CDR3 has 14 residues. V was cut by 3 bases and J by 4 bases, with 9 bases left in between. DNA of the CDR3: TGTGCCAGCAGCTTGAGTCAGAATAATGAAAAACTGTTTTTT. Translated: CASSLSQNNEKLFF.

With respect to this clone: At one boundary the junction diverges from the germline segment, which might be a read error. V is TRBV29-1 and J is TRBJ2-1, with D possibly matching TRBD2 (5 bases). CDR1 and CDR2 from the germline V gene are SQVTM and ANQGSEA. The CDR3 runs to 8 residues. CDR3 residues: CSAETRVF. The CDR3 region has the DNA TGCAGCGCCGAAACTAGGGTCTTC.

This sequence joins TRBV27 and TRBJ2-7; D is perhaps TRBD1 (5 bases). V was pared by 4 bases and J by 11 bases, with 12 bases between. Germline-derived CDR1 and CDR2 are MNHEY and SMNVEV (reference sequence). The CDR3 is 11 amino acids. CDR3 protein: CASSSQTAKYF. The CDR3 DNA reads as TGTGCCAGCAGTTCTCAGACAGCTAAGTACTTC.

This clone has just one count. The chain joins TRBV7-9 to TRBJ1-2, with D hard to call. Per germline, CDR1 SEHNR and CDR2 FQNEAQ (reference sequence). V lost 6 bases and J 7 bases, leaving 15 bases between the germline ends. This CDR3 has 13 amino acids. The CDR3 spells CASRPDTFLGYTF. In DNA form, the CDR3 reads TGTGCCAGCAGACCAGACACATTTCTTGGCTACACCTTC.

The J gene is TRBJ1-1, the V gene TRBV7-9; D unclear. The germline gives CDR1 SEHNR, CDR2 FQNEAQ (reference sequence). Trimming left V 3 bases short and J 3 bases short, with 14 bases between. The CDR3 runs to 15 residues. DNA of the CDR3: TGTGCCAGCAGCTTTCTCCGAGCCGGGGACACTGAAGCTTTCTTT. Translating it yields CASSFLRAGDTEAFF. Full variable domain (rest looked up from reference TRBV7-9 and TRBJ1-1): DTGVSQNPRHKITKRGQNVTFRCDPISEHNRLYWYRQTLGQGPEFLTYFQNEAQLEKSRLLSDRFSAERPKGSFSTLEIQRTEQGDSAMYLCASSFLRAGDTEAFFGQGTRLTVV.

J is TRBJ2-1 and V is TRBV19; D possibly corresponds to TRBD2 (6 bases). V lost 6 bases to trimming and J lost 0 bases, with 12 bases between them. This CDR3 comprises 15 residues. Per the germline V gene, CDR1 is LNHDA and CDR2 is SQIVND (reference sequence). CDR3 residues: CASSQYGSSYNEQFF. The CDR3 region has the DNA TGTGCCAGTAGCCAATACGGGAGCTCCTACAATGAGCAGTTCTTC.

A few counts support this clone. The chain links TRBV5-5 to TRBJ1-1; 8 bases map to TRBD1. V gave up 4 bases and J gave up 6 bases; unmatched junction bases: 8. The CDR3 loop spans 14 amino acids. The V gene's germline CDR1 is SGHKS and CDR2 YYEKEE (reference sequence). The CDR3 nucleotides read TGTGCCAGCAGCATCCGACAGGGGTGGCCTGAAGCTTTCTTT. It encodes CASSIRQGWPEAFF.

V usage is TRBV5-1 and J usage is TRBJ1-5, with TRBD1 as a possible D gene (5 bases). The V end lost 0 bases, the J end lost 5 bases, and 24 bases lay between the germline ends. This CDR3 comprises 19 residues. Looked up from germline, CDR1 is SGHRS and CDR2 is YFSETQ. The CDR3 here is CASSLVRGAKGSRDQPQHF. For the CDR3, the DNA is TGCGCCAGCAGCTTGGTACGAGGGGCGAAGGGTAGTAGGGATCAGCCCCAGCATTTT.

J is TRBJ2-2 and V is TRBV14; D gene uncertain. Germline V lookup: CDR1 SGHDN, CDR2 FVKESK. This CDR3 region has 13 residues. V was trimmed by 0 bases and J by 3 bases, leaving 2 bases between them. In DNA form, the CDR3 reads TGTGCCAGCAGCCAAGAGTACACCGGGGAGCTGTTTTTT. It yields the protein CASSQEYTGELFF. Variable domain in full (rest from reference TRBV14 and TRBJ2-2): EAGVTQFPSHSVIEKGQTVTLRCDPISGHDNLYWYRRVMGKEIKFLLHFVKESKQDESGMPNNRFLAERTGGTYSTLKVQPAELEDSGVYFCASSQEYTGELFFGEGSRLTVL.

Comment on this clone: At the DNA level, this CDR3 is encoded by other sequences in the same sample as well. The CDR3 is CASSSPRGVGYTF. The DNA for the CDR3 is TGTGCCAGCAGTTCCCCCCGAGGGGTTGGCTACACCTTC. This chain joins TRBV28 and TRBJ1-2; D perhaps matches TRBD1 (5 bases). The CDR3 runs to 13 residues. Germline-derived CDR1 and CDR2 are MDHEN and SYDVKM. Trimming removed 4 bases from V and 7 bases from J, with 13 bases in between.

The V call is TRBV4-3, the J call TRBJ1-2, with a possible D match to TRBD1 (5 bases). CDR1 LGHNA and CDR2 YSLEER come from the germline V gene. The CDR3 consists of 15 residues. Trimming left V 0 bases short and J 6 bases short, with 14 bases between. CDR3: CASSQDGAKHDGYTF. CDR3 DNA: TGCGCCAGCAGCCAAGATGGGGCCAAACACGATGGCTACACCTTC.

This chain's CDR3 is CASSSPGLAYNEQFF. The CDR3 DNA sequence: TGTGCCAGCAGCTCCCCGGGACTAGCATACAATGAGCAGTTCTTC. The chain combines TRBV7-3 with TRBJ2-1, with 9 positions matching TRBD2. CDR3 length: 15 amino acids. Germline V gene sequence: CDR1 SGHTA, CDR2 FQGTGA. The trim removed 4 bases at V and 4 bases at J, leaving 5 bases unmatched.

The gene calls are TRBV19 and TRBJ1-5; D is perhaps TRBD1 (6 bases). V was trimmed by 4 bases and J by 0 bases, leaving 10 bases between them. There are 15 residues in the CDR3. CDR1 and CDR2 (germline): LNHDA, SQIVND (reference sequence). The CDR3 DNA follows: TGTGCCAGTAGTAACCGGGACAATAGCAATCAGCCCCAGCATTTT. Translating it yields CASSNRDNSNQPQHF.

This sequence joins TRBV2 and TRBJ2-2; 8 nucleotides agree with TRBD1. J gave up 4 bases and V 9 bases, and 16 bases lay outside the gene matches. From germline, CDR1 is SNHLY and CDR2 FYNNEI. The CDR3 sequence is 17 residues long. CDR3 sequence reads: CASLGQDQSVGTGELFF. The CDR3 DNA sequence: TGTGCCAGTTTGGGACAGGACCAATCCGTTGGCACCGGGGAGCTGTTTTTT.

The chain uses TRBV29-1 and TRBJ2-1; D call uncertain. V shed 5 bases and J shed 8 bases, with 7 bases lying between them. CDR3 size: 10 residues. CDR1 SQVTM and CDR2 ANQGSEA come from the germline V gene. In DNA form, the CDR3 reads TGCAGCGTTTTTCGGGATGAGCAGTTCTTC. It specifies CSVFRDEQFF.

The chain combines TRBV4-1 with TRBJ2-1, with D possibly matching TRBD1 (5 bases). Trimming stripped 0 bases from V and 8 bases from J, with 17 bases between. The CDR3 length is 16 residues. The germline V gene has CDR1 MGHRA and CDR2 YSYEKL. CDR3 amino acids: CASSQDRVTPKDEQFF. The CDR3 nucleotides read TGCGCCAGCAGCCAAGACAGGGTGACCCCTAAGGATGAGCAGTTCTTC.

This clone was observed once. The chain joins TRBV25-1 to TRBJ1-1, with D possibly being TRBD1 (5 bases). Germline values: CDR1 MGHDK, CDR2 SYGVNS. This CDR3 comprises 14 residues. Trimming took 8 bases from V and 0 from J, leaving 13 bases between them. The CDR3 bases are TGTGCCAGCCTTCGGGACGGTTTGAACACTGAAGCTTTCTTT. Amino acid sequence: CASLRDGLNTEAFF.

This sequence joins TRBV15 and TRBJ2-7, with TRBD2 matching 8 bases. V shed 7 bases and J 2 bases; nucleotides not matched to a gene: 10. Germline V lookup: CDR1 LNHNV, CDR2 YYDKDF (reference sequence). CDR3 length equals 15 residues. The CDR3 sequence: CATNLRGGLPYEQYF. CDR3 DNA sequence: TGTGCCACCAACCTCCGGGGGGGCCTCCCCTACGAGCAGTACTTC.

The chain carries TRBV25-1 and TRBJ2-7, with D possibly being TRBD2 (6 bases). Between the trimmed V and J ends, which lost 2 bases and 2 bases, there was a span of 10 bases. The germline V gene has CDR1 MGHDK and CDR2 SYGVNS. The CDR3 consists of 14 residues. CDR3 bases: TGTGCCAGCAGTGAAGGGCGGGGCACCTACGAGCAGTACTTC. Translated: CASSEGRGTYEQYF.

The chain uses TRBV27 and TRBJ2-1; D may be TRBD2 (5 bases). V lost 6 bases, J lost 8 bases, and 17 bases lay in between. CDR3 size: 14 residues. Germline V gene data show CDR1 as MNHEY and CDR2 as SMNVEV (reference sequence). The CDR3 protein is CASRGLGPEDEQFF. In DNA, the CDR3 is TGTGCCAGCAGAGGGTTGGGCCCGGAGGATGAGCAGTTCTTC.

This chain joins TRBV29-1 and TRBJ1-1; 10 nucleotides match TRBD1. Germline CDR1 SQVTM, CDR2 ANQGSEA. This CDR3 is 12 amino acids long. V shed 4 bases, J shed 8 bases, and the junction held 4 bases outside the gene matches. As DNA, the CDR3 is TGCAGCGTTGGACAGGGGGCTGGGGAAGCTTTCTTT. This gives the protein CSVGQGAGEAFF.